This T cell receptor (beta chain) was found in a study of beta chain features in type 1 diabetes. Sequencing targeted expressed TCRB transcripts, as all isolated RNA had been reverse transcribed. Repertoires were generated with immunoSEQ multiplex PCR, while TCRdb's copy carries only in-frame clones and drops some. This table holds 600,000 to 650,000 clones, roughly 15% found once. Sorting of CD4+ naive, central memory, regulatory and stem cell-like memory cells was performed via CD45RO/CCR7/CD25/CD127/CD95/CD27. The CDR3 spans 15 residues. V lost 2 bases, J lost 1 base, and 10 bases lay in between. CDR1 and CDR2 from the germline V gene are SGHDT and YYEEEE.

This rearrangement joins TRBV5-6 to TRBJ2-4; D tentatively reads TRBD1 or TRBD2 (6 bases each). The source material was naive CD4+ T cells from blood. The sequence was obtained from a man aged 18 to 30 in good health. The DNA for the CDR3 is TGTGCCAGCAGCTTCTTGGGGGGCGCCAAAAACATTCAGTACTTC. Translation: CASSFLGGAKNIQYF.